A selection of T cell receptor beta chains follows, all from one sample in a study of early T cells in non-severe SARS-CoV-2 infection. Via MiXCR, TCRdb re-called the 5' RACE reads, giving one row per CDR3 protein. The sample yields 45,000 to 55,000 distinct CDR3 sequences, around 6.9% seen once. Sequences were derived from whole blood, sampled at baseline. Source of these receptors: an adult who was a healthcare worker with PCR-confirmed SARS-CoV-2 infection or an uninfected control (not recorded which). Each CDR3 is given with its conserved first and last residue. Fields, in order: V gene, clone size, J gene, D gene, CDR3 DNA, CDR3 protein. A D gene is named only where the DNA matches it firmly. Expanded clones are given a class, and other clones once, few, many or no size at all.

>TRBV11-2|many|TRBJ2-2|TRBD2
TGTGCCAGCAGCTCCTCTGCGGGGGGCTCCGGGGAGCTGTTTTTT
CASSSSAGGSGELFF
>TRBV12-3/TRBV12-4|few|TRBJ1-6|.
TGTGCCAGCAGTTTAGAGACCCCGGGGAGGCGACCCCTCCACTTT
CASSLETPGRRPLHF
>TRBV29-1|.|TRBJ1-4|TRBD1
TGCAGCGTCACAGGGGGCATTAATGAAAAACTGTTTTTT
CSVTGGINEKLFF
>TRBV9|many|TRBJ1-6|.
TGTGCCAGCAGCGTATCTACAGGGACCTCCTATAATTCACCCCTCCACTTT
CASSVSTGTSYNSPLHF
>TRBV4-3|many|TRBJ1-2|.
TGCGCCAGCAGCCAAGCACGGACGGCCGCTTATGGCTACACCTTC
CASSQARTAAYGYTF
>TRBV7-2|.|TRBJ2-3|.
TGTGCCAGCAGCCGCGGGGGCCAGCCCTCACGAATTCCCACAGATACGCAGTATTTT
CASSRGGQPSRIPTDTQYF
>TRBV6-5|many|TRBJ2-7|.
TGTGCCAGCAGTCACTTGGACAGGGCGGGGGACGAGCAGTACTTC
CASSHLDRAGDEQYF
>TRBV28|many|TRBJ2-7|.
TGTGCCAGCAGTCTTACCTACGAGCAGTACTTC
CASSLTYEQYF
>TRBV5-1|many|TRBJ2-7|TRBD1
TGCGCCAGCAGCCCGAACACCGGGACAGGGTCCACCTACGAGCAGTACTTC
CASSPNTGTGSTYEQYF
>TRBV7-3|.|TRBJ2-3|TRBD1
TGTGCCAGCAGCCAACAGGGGCTTAGCACAGATACGCAGTATTTT
CASSQQGLSTDTQYF
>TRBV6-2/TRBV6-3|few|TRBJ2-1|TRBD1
TGTGCCAGCAGGGGGACAGGGGGACATGAGCAGTTCTTC
CASRGTGGHEQFF
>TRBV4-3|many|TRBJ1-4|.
TGCGCCAGCAGCATCACGGGGCGCCCGGGTGAAAAACTGTTTTTT
CASSITGRPGEKLFF
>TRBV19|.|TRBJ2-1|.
TGTGCCAGTAGTATAGACCGTACAGGCGGCGAGCAGTTCTTC
CASSIDRTGGEQFF
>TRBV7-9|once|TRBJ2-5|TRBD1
TGTGCCAGCAGCTTAGACAGGGGGCAGCGAGAGACCCAGTACTTC
CASSLDRGQRETQYF
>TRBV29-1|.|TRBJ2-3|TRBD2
TGCAGCGCCGCGACTAGCGGGGGTATCTCAGATACGCAGTATTTT
CSAATSGGISDTQYF
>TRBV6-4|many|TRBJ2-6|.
TGTGCCAGCAGTGAGTTTCCCTCTTCAGGGGCCAACGTCCTGACTTTC
CASSEFPSSGANVLTF
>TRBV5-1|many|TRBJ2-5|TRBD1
TGCGCCAGCAGCATCGCCGGGACAGGGAGCGAGACCCAGTACTTC
CASSIAGTGSETQYF
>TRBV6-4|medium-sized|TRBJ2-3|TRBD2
TGTGCCAGCAGTGAGGCTAGCGGGGGGGCCTCAGATACGCAGTATTTT
CASSEASGGASDTQYF
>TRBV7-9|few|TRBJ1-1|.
TGTGCCAGCAGCTTCGACAGTGCTAAAGCTTTCTTT
CASSFDSAKAFF
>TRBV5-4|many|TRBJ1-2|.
TGTGCCAGCAGCTTGGGCAGGGAGAGGAATGGCTACACCTTC
CASSLGRERNGYTF
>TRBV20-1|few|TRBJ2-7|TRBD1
TGCAGTGCTAGAGACCCCCGGACAGGGAACTCCTACGAGCAGTACTTC
CSARDPRTGNSYEQYF
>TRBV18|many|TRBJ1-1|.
TGTGCCAGCTCACCACGGGCCGGAAAGAACACTGAAGCTTTCTTT
CASSPRAGKNTEAFF
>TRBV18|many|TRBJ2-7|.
TGTGCCAGCTCACCACTTGGGCCCGCCTACGAGCAGTACTTC
CASSPLGPAYEQYF
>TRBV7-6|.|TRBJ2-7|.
TGTGCCAGCAGCCTAGACCAGTCTCTCGAGCAGTACTTC
CASSLDQSLEQYF
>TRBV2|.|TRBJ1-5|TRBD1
TGTGCCAGCAGCCCGACAGGGTCGAGCAATCAGCCCCAGCATTTT
CASSPTGSSNQPQHF
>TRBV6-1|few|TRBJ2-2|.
TGTGCCAGCAGTCCGGGCCCAAACCCCGGGGAGCTGTTTTTT
CASSPGPNPGELFF
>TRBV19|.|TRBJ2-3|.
TGTGCCAGTACGGGGGCCCGTACGCAGTATTTT
CASTGARTQYF
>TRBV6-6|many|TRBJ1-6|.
TGTGCCAGCAGTTACGTTTCCGCCAGGAGGAATTCACCCCTCCACTTT
CASSYVSARRNSPLHF
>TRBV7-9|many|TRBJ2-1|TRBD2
TGTGCCAGCAGCGCTAGCGGGGGGGCCTTCGAGCAGTTCTTC
CASSASGGAFEQFF
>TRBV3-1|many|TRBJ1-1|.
TGTGCCAGCAGTGATACAGGGAACACTGAAGCTTTCTTT
CASSDTGNTEAFF
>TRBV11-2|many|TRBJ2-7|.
TGTGCCAGCAGCTTACGCCGCGCGGCAGACTCCTACGAGCAGTACTTC
CASSLRRAADSYEQYF
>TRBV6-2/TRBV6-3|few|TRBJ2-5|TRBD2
TGTGCCAGCAGTTTAGATCTCGGCGGGGGTGAGACCCAGTACTTC
CASSLDLGGGETQYF
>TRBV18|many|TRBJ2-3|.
TGTGCCAGCTCACCGGGGCAGGGCTACCGACCGAGCACAGATACGCAGTATTTT
CASSPGQGYRPSTDTQYF
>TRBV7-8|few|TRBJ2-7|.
TGTGCCAGCAGCTCTGTCCCCGGGGTGAGCTCCTACGAGCAGTACTTC
CASSSVPGVSSYEQYF
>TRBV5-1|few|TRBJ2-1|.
TGCGCCAGCAGCTTGGACGGGACCACATACAATGAGCAGTTCTTC
CASSLDGTTYNEQFF
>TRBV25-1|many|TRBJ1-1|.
TGTGCCAGCAGTGAAATCGCGGATATGAACACTGAAGCTTTCTTT
CASSEIADMNTEAFF
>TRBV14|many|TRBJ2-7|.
TGTGCCAGCAGCCAAGAATGGAGGAGAGGGCCGGACGAGCAGTACTTC
CASSQEWRRGPDEQYF
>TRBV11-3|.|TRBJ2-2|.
TGTGCCAGCAGCATTCAGGGTTCCGGGGAGCTGTTTTTT
CASSIQGSGELFF
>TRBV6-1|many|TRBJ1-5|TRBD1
TGTGCCACAGGGACAGAGTATAGCAATCAGCCCCAGCATTTT
CATGTEYSNQPQHF
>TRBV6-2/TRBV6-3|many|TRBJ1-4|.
TGTGCCAGCAGGCAGGGTCGGCGGCGATCTAATGAAAAACTGTTTTTT
CASRQGRRRSNEKLFF
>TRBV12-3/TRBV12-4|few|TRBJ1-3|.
TGTGCCAGCAGTTCTTGGGACATCTCCACCTCTGGAAACACCATATATTTT
CASSSWDISTSGNTIYF
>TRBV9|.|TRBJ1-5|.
TGTGCCAGCAGCGTATGGGGGGCCGGCGCCCAATGGGCCCAGCATTTT
CASSVWGAGAQWAQHF